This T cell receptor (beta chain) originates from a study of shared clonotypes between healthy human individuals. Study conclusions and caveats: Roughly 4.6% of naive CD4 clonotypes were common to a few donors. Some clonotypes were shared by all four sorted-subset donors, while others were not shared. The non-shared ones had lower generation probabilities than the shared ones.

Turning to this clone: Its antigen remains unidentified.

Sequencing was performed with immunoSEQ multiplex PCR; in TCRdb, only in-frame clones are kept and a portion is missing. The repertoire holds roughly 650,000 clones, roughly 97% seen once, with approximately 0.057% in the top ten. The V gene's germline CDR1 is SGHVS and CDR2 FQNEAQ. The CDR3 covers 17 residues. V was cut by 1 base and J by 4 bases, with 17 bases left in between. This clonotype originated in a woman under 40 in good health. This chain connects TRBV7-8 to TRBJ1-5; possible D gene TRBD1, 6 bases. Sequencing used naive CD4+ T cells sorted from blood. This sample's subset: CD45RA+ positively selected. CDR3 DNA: TGTGCCAGCAGCTTAGTATCAGGGGCCCGAATAAATCAGCCCCAGCATTTT. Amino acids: CASSLVSGARINQPQHF.